This T cell receptor beta chain was captured by sequencing in a study of blood T cell repertoires in COVID-19 (dated by TCRdb to 2018 to 2020). Some background on the complete study: Samples from collaborators originated in the United States, Italy and Spain and spanned both the acute and convalescent phases of COVID-19. Where available, HLA class I and class II types were taken from metadata supplied by the sample provider and were not determined by assay-based typing. The repertoires were released in a freely available public database intended as a resource for research on the immune response to SARS-CoV-2. Nearly every sample came with metadata listing a de-identified subject ID, COVID-19 status, age in years and sex. The prospective study material was composed of cDNA or gDNA derived from T cells, B-cell-depleted T cells, or PBMCs. Samples were obtained from the ongoing ImmuneRACE study (first 160 participants) and from approximately 1,200 subjects provided by 6 global collaborators. Deeply sampled blood TCRbeta repertoires from subjects exposed to, actively infected with, or recovered from COVID-19 were included in the dataset. Results and caveats for the whole study, not just this receptor: The quantity of clinical and demographic metadata differed by source and by participant and was supplied without curation.

Each collaborating institution followed its own protocols to collect whole blood in K2EDTA tubes. Collaborator samples were shipped for TCRbeta analysis as frozen whole blood, isolated PBMCs, or DNA extracted from either sample type. The immunoSEQ Assay, a bias-controlled multiplex PCR, was used to amplify TCRbeta CDR3 regions from genomic DNA. In the authors' own workflow: Nucleated cell counts per sample were estimated from amplification of reference gene primers within the assay. To quantify the absolute abundance of each unique TCRbeta CDR3 rearrangement, sequence reads were collapsed and filtered. Productive Simpson clonality was computed per sample as the square root of Simpson's diversity index over productive rearrangements. Held by TCRdb, this immuneACCESS table contains in-frame sequences only and omits some clones. Under half of the omission traces to an unresolved V gene where checked; the cause of the rest is unknown. V and J calls and clone size are those listed in that table; D and trimming were worked out from the DNA. The sample data list around 220,000 clones, and approximately 81% of these were observed just once. The ten largest clones take up just under 20% of the sample.

As regards this clone: Its cognate antigen has yet to be identified. No clone much larger than this one lies a single base away; base qualities are absent.

Including the terminal cysteine and phenylalanine, the CDR3 comprises 15 residues. The kept DNA is CDR3 alone, 45 bases in frame from the first base. CDR1 and CDR2, looked up from the germline V gene (reference sequence), are LGHDT and YNNKEL. V and J are truncated by 0 bases and 7 bases respectively, leaving an intervening sequence of 10 bases. The receptor was isolated from a man aged 30 to 39 with active or convalescent COVID-19. The chain employs TRBV3-1 (or the pseudogene TRBV3-2) and TRBJ1-6, with the D gene not clear enough to name. Material: peripheral blood. In nucleotides, the sequence is TGTGCCAGCAGCCAAGAAAGAGGGTACAATTCACCCCTCCACTTT. Its product reads: CASSQERGYNSPLHF.